A single sample gave rise to the 19 T cell receptor beta chains below, sequenced in a study of long-term antiretroviral therapy in people with HIV. At survey level, the immunoSEQ assay was run in its v3.0 version. Only in-frame clones appear in the TCRdb table, and some are missing; sequencing was by immunoSEQ multiplex PCR. The sample comprises more than 25,000 clones, around 97% of which are singletons, and 1.5% to 2% rests with the top ten. Specimen: unsorted PBMCs, collected 7.6 years after starting antiretroviral therapy. The receptors come from a man aged 30-40 years with HIV.

V gene TRBV18 combines with J gene TRBJ2-7, with TRBD1 as a possible D gene (5 bases). Per germline, CDR1 KGHSH and CDR2 LQKENI. CDR3 length equals 13 residues. V lost 2 bases and J 2 bases, leaving 7 bases between the germline ends. For the CDR3, the DNA is TGTGCCAGCTCACCAGACAGAGCCTACGAGCAGTACTTC. Encoded protein: CASSPDRAYEQYF.

In this sample, this clone turned up once. This chain joins TRBV18 and TRBJ2-7, with D unresolved. The germline CDR1 and CDR2 sequences are KGHSH and LQKENI. This CDR3 is 12 amino acids long. V lost 3 bases, J lost 4 bases, and 7 bases lay in between. The CDR3 reads CASSPSQYEQYF. The CDR3, as DNA: TGTGCCAGCTCACCCTCCCAATACGAGCAGTACTTC.

The chain couples TRBV28 to TRBJ1-1; D unclear. The CDR3 spans 17 residues. V lost 3 bases and J 5 bases, leaving 22 bases between the germline ends. Germline CDR1 is MDHEN and CDR2 is SYDVKM. CDR3 nucleotide sequence: TGTGCCAGCAGTTTTACTGGTCACAATACCTACATAACTGAAGCTTTCTTT. It yields the protein CASSFTGHNTYITEAFF.

This clone was counted a single time. The chain is built from TRBV7-8 and TRBJ2-3; D gene ambiguous. Germline lookup yields CDR1 SGHVS and CDR2 FQNEAQ. The CDR3 covers 14 residues. Trimming pared 1 base from V and 8 bases from J, leaving 13 bases between. The CDR3 reads CASSLEVGWGTQYF. CDR3 nucleotides: TGTGCCAGCAGCTTAGAGGTGGGATGGGGTACGCAGTATTTT.

The genes are TRBV9 and TRBJ1-1; unclear D gene. The CDR3 spans 14 residues. Trimming cost V 3 bases and J 2 bases, with 11 bases left between them. Germline values: CDR1 SGDLS, CDR2 YYNGEE. In DNA, the CDR3 is TGTGCCAGCAGCGGATTGACACATAACACTGAAGCTTTCTTT. It is translated as CASSGLTHNTEAFF. The entire variable domain, with the rest obtained from reference TRBV9 and TRBJ1-1, is as follows: DSGVTQTPKHLITATGQRVTLRCSPRSGDLSVYWYQQSLDQGLQFLIQYYNGEERAKGNILERFSAQQFPDLHSELNLSSLELGDSALYFCASSGLTHNTEAFFGQGTRLTVV.

V and J are TRBV6-5 and TRBJ2-3; D is undetermined. Between the trimmed V and J ends, which lost 5 bases and 4 bases, there was a span of 10 bases. CDR3 length: 13 amino acids. Germline V CDR1 and CDR2: MNHEY, SVGAGI. CDR3 in amino acids: CASSPLGSDTQYF. CDR3 bases: TGTGCCAGCAGTCCCTTGGGGTCAGATACGCAGTATTTT.

V gene TRBV4-1 combines with J gene TRBJ2-7; a weak D match, TRBD1 (5 bases). Trimming stripped 1 base from V and 1 base from J, with 11 bases between. The CDR3 length is 15 residues. CDR1 MGHRA and CDR2 YSYEKL come from the germline V gene. The CDR3 coding sequence is TGCGCCAGCAGCCAAGGGGGCGCAGGGTCCTACGAGCAGTACTTC. Amino acids: CASSQGGAGSYEQYF.

V is TRBV21-1 and J is TRBJ1-1. TRBV21-1 is classified as a pseudogene. The CDR3 loop spans 11 amino acids. For the CDR3, the DNA is TGTGCCAGCAGCCCCGCCGGGAAAGCTTTCTTT. Translation gives CASSPAGKAFF.

The gene calls are TRBV19 and TRBJ1-2, with 8 bases lining up with TRBD1. V was pared by 10 bases and J by 5 bases, with 6 bases of the junction left unmatched. The CDR3 sequence is 12 residues long. CDR1 and CDR2 (germline): LNHDA, SQIVND (reference sequence). The CDR3 region has the DNA TGTGCCACCGACGGACAGGGATATGGCTACACCTTC. It specifies CATDGQGYGYTF.

V and J are TRBV4-1 and TRBJ2-1, with 9 bases fitting TRBD2. Germline CDR1 MGHRA, CDR2 YSYEKL. This CDR3 region has 15 residues. After removal of 4 bases from V and 6 bases from J, the junction contained 7 bases not matched to a gene. In DNA, the CDR3 is TGCGCCAGCAGCCCATTGGGACTAGCAGGCAATGAGCAGTTCTTC. It yields the protein CASSPLGLAGNEQFF.

V usage is TRBV10-3 and J usage is TRBJ2-3, with 8 bases that match TRBD1. Germline CDR1 reads ENHRY; CDR2 reads SYGVKD. The CDR3 sequence is 13 residues long. With 4 bases clipped from V and 4 bases from J, the junction kept 1 base outside the gene matches. The CDR3 sequence is CAISAQGADTQYF. The CDR3 bases are TGTGCCATCAGTGCACAGGGGGCAGATACGCAGTATTTT.

The rearrangement joins TRBV5-1 to TRBJ2-1; 9 nucleotides align to TRBD1. The length of the CDR3 is 15 residues. The germline V gene has CDR1 SGHRS and CDR2 YFSETQ. V trimming: 0 bases; J trimming: 4 bases; junction bases outside the gene matches: 2. CDR3 sequence reads: CASSLGDRVYNEQFF. CDR3 in DNA: TGCGCCAGCAGCTTGGGGGACAGGGTATACAATGAGCAGTTCTTC.

V and J are TRBV19 and TRBJ2-7; 7 bases agree with TRBD1. Germline V gene data show CDR1 as LNHDA and CDR2 as SQIVND (reference sequence). V was clipped by 5 bases and J by 2 bases; unmatched bases: 3. The CDR3 extends over 13 amino acids. This CDR3 is CASSPGQAYEQYF. CDR3 nucleotide sequence: TGTGCCAGTAGTCCCGGACAGGCCTACGAGCAGTACTTC.

J is TRBJ2-1 and V is TRBV29-1, with TRBD2 identical over 7 bases. The CDR3 is made up of 14 amino acids. Trimming at V came to 4 bases and at J to 3 bases, leaving 6 bases not matched to a gene. Per germline, CDR1 SQVTM and CDR2 ANQGSEA. The CDR3 DNA follows: TGCAGCGTTGTACGGGAGGAGGTCTACAATGAGCAGTTCTTC. Its protein product is CSVVREEVYNEQFF.

CDR3 protein: CASTPWPVRTEAFF. The CDR3 DNA reads as TGTGCCAGCACCCCCTGGCCGGTTCGAACTGAAGCTTTCTTT. V is TRBV5-6 and J is TRBJ1-1; D is unclear. CDR1 SGHDT and CDR2 YYEEEE come from the germline V gene. V was clipped by 6 bases and J by 5 bases, with 17 bases between them. The CDR3 spans 14 residues. The variable domain in full, completed from reference TRBV5-6 and TRBJ1-1, reads DAGVTQSPTHLIKTRGQQVTLRCSPKSGHDTVSWYQQALGQGPQFIFQYYEEEERQRGNFPDRFSGHQFPNYSSELNVNALLLGDSALYLCASTPWPVRTEAFFGQGTRLTVV.

The V call is TRBV4-3, the J call TRBJ2-7, with 7 bases identical to TRBD1. The V segment lost 0 bases and the J segment 5 bases; nucleotides outside the gene matches: 10. The CDR3 has 16 residues. Per germline, CDR1 LGHNA and CDR2 YSLEER. The CDR3 bases are TGCGCCAGCAGCCAAGATACCGGGACAGTTTTCCACGAGCAGTACTTC. As protein: CASSQDTGTVFHEQYF.

V usage is TRBV4-3 and J usage is TRBJ2-1, with 9 nucleotides matching TRBD2. The CDR3 runs to 16 residues. The V gene's germline CDR1 is LGHNA and CDR2 YSLEER. After removal of 4 bases from V and 1 base from J, the junction contained 5 bases not matched to a gene. The CDR3 bases are TGCGCCAGCAGCCTAGCGGGAGCGGCATCCTACAATGAGCAGTTCTTC. It yields the protein CASSLAGAASYNEQFF.

The V and J genes are TRBV25-1 and TRBJ1-6, with 8 bases that match TRBD1. The ends lost 6 bases at V and 1 base at J; junction bases unmatched: 5. Germline V gene lookup returns CDR1 MGHDK and CDR2 SYGVNS. The CDR3 sequence is 16 residues long. The CDR3 spells CASRDHRGSYNSPLHF. The DNA for the CDR3 is TGTGCCAGCAGGGACCACAGGGGGTCCTATAATTCACCCCTCCACTTT.

The CDR3 nucleotides read TGTGCCTCAGGGGGGCGATCGCTGTTTTTT. Its protein product is CASGGRSLFF. The chain couples TRBV2 to TRBJ2-2, with D possibly TRBD1 on 7 matching bases. Germline V gives CDR1 SNHLY, CDR2 FYNNEI. V was clipped by 11 bases and J by 13 bases, with 14 bases between them. CDR3 length: 10 amino acids.